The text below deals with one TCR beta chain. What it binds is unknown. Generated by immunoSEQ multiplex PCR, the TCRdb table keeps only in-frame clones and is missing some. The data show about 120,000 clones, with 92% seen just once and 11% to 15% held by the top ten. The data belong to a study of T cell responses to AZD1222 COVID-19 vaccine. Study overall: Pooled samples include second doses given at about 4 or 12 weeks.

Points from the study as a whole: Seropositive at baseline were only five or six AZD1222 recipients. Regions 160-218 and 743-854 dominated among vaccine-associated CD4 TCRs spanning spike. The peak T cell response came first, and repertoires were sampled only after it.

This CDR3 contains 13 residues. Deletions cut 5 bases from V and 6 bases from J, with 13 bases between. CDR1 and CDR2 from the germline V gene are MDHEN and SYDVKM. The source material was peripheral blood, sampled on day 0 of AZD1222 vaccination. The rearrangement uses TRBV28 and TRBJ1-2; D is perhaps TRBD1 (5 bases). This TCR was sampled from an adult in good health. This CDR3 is CASSDPWGDGYTF. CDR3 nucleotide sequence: TGTGCCAGCAGTGACCCGTGGGGGGATGGCTACACCTTC.